The sequence of this T cell receptor beta chain was determined in a study of metastatic and nonmetastatic thyroid tumors. TCRdb re-called clones from the PCR reads using MiXCR. The sample lists 20,000 to 25,000 clones; roughly 22% were seen once. CDR3 length equals 13 residues. Germline CDR1 reads MDHEN; CDR2 reads SYDVKM. With V trimmed by 6 bases and J by 4 bases, 4 bases remained unmatched. This clone is labeled large. There were no patients who had received any treatment before thyroid surgery. Sample: tumor tissue. This receptor was obtained from a female donor with papillary thyroid cancer or a benign thyroid nodule (not recorded which). Some clones in this sample may be carry-over from other donors' samples. The rearrangement uses TRBV28 and TRBJ2-7, with 9 bases matching TRBD1. CDR3 DNA: TGTGCCAGCAGGACAGGGGGTTTTTACGAGCAGTACTTC. It codes for CASRTGGFYEQYF.